Reported below is one TCR beta chain. Measured with immunoSEQ multiplex PCR; TCRdb has only the in-frame clones, and not every one. The sample has 99,000 or so clones, around 80% seen once. The data were obtained in a study of blood T cell repertoires in COVID-19. The sequence was obtained from an elderly woman with acute or convalescent COVID-19. Sequencing input: peripheral blood.

CDR3 sequence reads: CASSLGQGIDTQYF. CDR3 coding DNA: TGCGCCAGCAGCTTGGGACAGGGCATAGATACGCAGTATTTT. V is TRBV5-1 and J is TRBJ2-3; TRBD1 matches 7 bases. Per germline, CDR1 SGHRS and CDR2 YFSETQ. V dropped 0 bases and J dropped 5; count of bases not matched to a gene: 3. This CDR3 is built from 14 residues.